One and the same sample provided the 26 T cell receptor beta chains below, sequenced in a study of identical twins. TCRdb reprocessed the 5' RACE reads with MiXCR, giving one entry per CDR3 protein. The repertoire holds some 570,000 distinct CDR3 sequences, with around 20% as singletons. This sample also appeared in a second study, on yellow fever vaccine responses in identical twins.

The sequenced sample was CD4+ T cells sorted from blood. These receptors were taken from a woman aged 18-30 years in good health.

V and J are TRBV20-1 and TRBJ1-5; 9 nucleotides align to TRBD1. The V gene's germline CDR1 is DFQATT and CDR2 SNEGSKA (reference sequence). The trim removed 5 bases at V and 2 bases at J, leaving 4 bases unmatched. The CDR3 has 14 residues. The DNA for the CDR3 is TGCAGTGCTCTCAGACAGGGGGGCAATCAGCCCCAGCATTTT. Amino acids: CSALRQGGNQPQHF.

This clonotype has just a few counts. The chain joins TRBV12-3 or TRBV12-4 to TRBJ2-1, with no clear D. V was clipped by 2 bases and J by 6 bases, with 14 bases between them. The CDR3 length is 15 residues. CDR3 amino acids: CASSLSPSSANEQFF. Here the CDR3 DNA reads TGTGCCAGCAGTTTATCTCCCAGTTCCGCCAATGAGCAGTTCTTC.

This sequence joins TRBV11-2 and TRBJ2-2; D is possibly TRBD1 (5 bases). Trimming removed 3 bases at V and 4 bases at J, with 12 bases between. The CDR3 is 15 amino acids. The germline CDR1 and CDR2 sequences are SGHAT and FQNNGV. As DNA, the CDR3 is TGTGCCAGCAGCTTCGAAGGGGTGGGCACCGGGGAGCTGTTTTTT. Its translation: CASSFEGVGTGELFF.

The chain couples TRBV7-9 to TRBJ2-1; D ambiguous. This CDR3 is built from 13 residues. Germline values: CDR1 SEHNR, CDR2 FQNEAQ (reference sequence). V was clipped by 3 bases and J by 7 bases, with 10 bases between them. The CDR3 region has the DNA TGTGCCAGCAGCTTCACCAGCTATAATGAGCAGTTCTTC. It encodes CASSFTSYNEQFF.

This clonotype was observed at least ten times. This chain links TRBV11-2 with TRBJ2-1; 8 bases align to TRBD2. The V segment lost 8 bases and the J segment 4 bases; nucleotides outside the gene matches: 16. The length of the CDR3 is 17 residues. Germline CDR1 is SGHAT and CDR2 is FQNNGV. The CDR3 loop is CASRPPWGSGIYNEQFF. The CDR3 DNA follows: TGTGCCAGCCGACCCCCCTGGGGTAGCGGGATATACAATGAGCAGTTCTTC.

There are a few counts of this clonotype. J is TRBJ1-1 and V is TRBV10-3, with D possibly matching TRBD1 (5 bases). Between the trimmed V and J ends, which lost 4 bases and 4 bases, there was a span of 16 bases. This CDR3 has 15 residues. Germline CDR1 and CDR2: ENHRY and SYGVKD. The CDR3 reads CAISGGTGGGTEAFF. CDR3 nucleotide sequence: TGTGCCATCAGTGGAGGTACAGGCGGGGGCACTGAAGCTTTCTTT.

This clonotype was seen more than once but under ten times. The chain combines TRBV5-1 with TRBJ2-3, with D uncertain. Germline V CDR1 and CDR2: SGHRS, YFSETQ. The length of the CDR3 is 16 residues. V was pared by 1 base and J by 0 bases, with 12 bases between. The DNA for the CDR3 is TGCGCCAGCAGCTTGTACGTCTCGGCTAGCACAGATACGCAGTATTTT. Translating gives CASSLYVSASTDTQYF.

This clonotype was counted only a few times. The genes are TRBV4-1 and TRBJ2-1, with 10 bases fitting TRBD2. Germline CDR1 is MGHRA and CDR2 is YSYEKL. CDR3 length: 18 residues. V shed 3 bases and J 2 bases; nucleotides not matched to a gene: 10. The CDR3 DNA sequence: TGCGCCAGCAGCCAGCCCAGGGGCGGGACTAGCGCCTACAATGAGCAGTTCTTC. Translation: CASSQPRGGTSAYNEQFF.

This clonotype was seen a few times. This chain's CDR3 is CASSESGRYTQYF. In nucleotides, the CDR3 is TGTGCCAGCAGTGAATCAGGGAGGTATACGCAGTATTTT. This chain connects TRBV25-1 to TRBJ2-3; TRBD2 is a possible D gene (6 bases). Trimming removed 1 base at V and 7 bases at J, with 9 bases between. Looked up from germline, CDR1 is MGHDK and CDR2 is SYGVNS. This CDR3 is built from 13 residues.

This chain's CDR3 is CASSNALVRASEQYF. As DNA, the CDR3 is TGTGCCAGCAGTAACGCGCTTGTTAGGGCTAGCGAGCAGTACTTC. The chain joins TRBV12-3 or TRBV12-4 to TRBJ2-7; D is undetermined. V gave up 5 bases and J gave up 6 bases, with 20 bases separating them. The CDR3 has 15 amino acids.

The rearrangement joins TRBV28 to TRBJ1-1, with D uncertain. Germline CDR1 MDHEN, CDR2 SYDVKM. V dropped 3 bases and J dropped 6 bases, with 5 bases sitting between them. This CDR3 is 11 amino acids long. This chain's CDR3 is CASSFWAEAFF. The CDR3 DNA sequence: TGTGCCAGCAGTTTCTGGGCTGAAGCTTTCTTT. The full variable domain, completed using reference TRBV28 and TRBJ1-1, is DVKVTQSSRYLVKRTGEKVFLECVQDMDHENMFWYRQDPGLGLRLIYFSYDVKMKEKGDIPEGYSVSREKKERFSLILESASTNQTSMYLCASSFWAEAFFGQGTRLTVV.

This clonotype was counted only a few times. The chain uses TRBV3-1 and TRBJ2-5; 8 bases line up with TRBD2. The CDR3 runs to 14 residues. V shed 4 bases, J shed 7 bases, and the junction held 8 bases outside the gene matches. CDR1 is LGHDT, CDR2 YNNKEL, per germline (reference sequence). This CDR3 reads CASSLPGLGVTQYF. The CDR3, as DNA: TGTGCCAGCAGCCTGCCGGGACTAGGAGTGACCCAGTACTTC.

The rearrangement links TRBV18 to TRBJ2-5, with 9 nucleotides matching TRBD2. CDR3 length: 17 residues. CDR1 and CDR2 from the germline V gene are KGHSH and LQKENI. The J segment lost 2 bases and the V segment lost 4 bases, leaving 11 bases of the junction unmatched. The CDR3 DNA is TGTGCCAGCTCACTGAGGACTAGCGAGTACTCACAAGAGACCCAGTACTTC. Amino acids: CASSLRTSEYSQETQYF.

This clonotype was counted between two and nine times. V and J are TRBV10-3 and TRBJ2-7; 8 bases are a match to TRBD2. Germline V gene sequence: CDR1 ENHRY, CDR2 SYGVKD. The CDR3 has 14 amino acids. V lost 6 bases, J lost 6 bases, and 10 bases stayed unmatched. The CDR3 region is CAIRGGLDYSEQYV. The CDR3 DNA reads as TGTGCCATCAGGGGGGGACTAGACTACTCCGAGCAGTACGTC.

This clonotype was observed a few times. The chain links TRBV7-9 to TRBJ2-5; possible D gene TRBD1, 6 bases. CDR3 length: 15 residues. Germline CDR1 is SEHNR and CDR2 is FQNEAQ (reference sequence). The V end lost 5 bases, the J end lost 1 base, and 14 bases lay between the germline ends. CDR3 amino acids: CASSLTRDIQETQYF. CDR3 DNA sequence: TGTGCCAGCAGCCTGACCCGGGACATCCAAGAGACCCAGTACTTC.

V usage is TRBV6-2 or TRBV6-3 and J usage is TRBJ2-7; TRBD1 is a possible D gene (5 bases). CDR3 size: 14 residues. Between the trimmed V and J ends, which lost 6 bases and 4 bases, there was a span of 16 bases. Germline CDR1 reads MNHEY; CDR2 reads SVGEGT. CDR3 sequence reads: CASSSEQGTYEQYV. Here the CDR3 DNA reads TGTGCCAGCAGCTCCGAGCAGGGAACGTACGAGCAGTACGTC.

This clonotype appeared a few times. This chain joins TRBV12-3 or TRBV12-4 and TRBJ2-2; D unresolved. The V end lost 5 bases, the J end lost 5 bases, and 15 bases lay between the germline ends. The CDR3 extends over 15 amino acids. The CDR3 coding sequence is TGTGCCAGCAGTAGAGGCTCCGGTACAACCGGGGAGCTGTTTTTT. Translating it yields CASSRGSGTTGELFF.

This clonotype was picked up a small number of times. V and J are TRBV10-2 and TRBJ1-6, with D possibly being TRBD1 (5 bases). CDR1 is WSHSY and CDR2 is SAAADI in the germline V gene. The V and J ends lost 8 bases and 3 bases respectively, with 8 bases between them. The CDR3 contains 13 residues. The CDR3 DNA follows: TGCGCCAGCGGACAAAACTATAATTCACCCCTCCACTTT. Its translation: CASGQNYNSPLHF.

This clonotype was counted only a few times. This chain joins TRBV20-1 and TRBJ2-2; possibly TRBD2 for D (6 bases). Trimming removed 6 bases from V and 7 bases from J, with 15 bases in between. Germline V lookup: CDR1 DFQATT, CDR2 SNEGSKA (reference sequence). CDR3 length: 13 amino acids. CDR3 bases: TGCAGTGCACTACGGAGGGACGGCGGGGAGCTGTTTTTT. This gives the protein CSALRRDGGELFF.

This clonotype was seen ten or more times. The rearrangement uses TRBV7-3 and TRBJ1-1; 7 nucleotides match TRBD1. CDR1 is SGHTA, CDR2 FQGTGA, per germline. V gave up 5 bases and J gave up 11 bases; unmatched junction bases: 11. This CDR3 has 13 amino acids. The CDR3 nucleotides read TGTGCCAGCAGCATCGACAGGGATGCAGGGGCTTTCTTT. It encodes CASSIDRDAGAFF.

This clonotype was counted ten times or more. The chain uses TRBV29-1 and TRBJ2-1; 7 bases line up with TRBD1. The CDR3 loop spans 14 amino acids. CDR1 and CDR2 (germline): SQVTM, ANQGSEA. V shed 5 bases, J shed 8 bases, and the junction held 12 bases outside the gene matches. The CDR3 DNA is TGCAGCGTTCGACTACAGGGGAGTAGCTATGAGCAGTTCTTC. Amino acid sequence: CSVRLQGSSYEQFF.

A single count supports this clonotype. The chain recombines TRBV20-1 with TRBJ2-1; D is ambiguous. CDR3 size: 13 residues. Germline values: CDR1 DFQATT, CDR2 SNEGSKA (reference sequence). V dropped 2 bases and J dropped 9 bases, with 14 bases sitting between them. CDR3 in DNA: TGCAGTGCTAGATCGGCTAGGATCGGTGAGCAGTTCTTC. Amino acid sequence: CSARSARIGEQFF.

The rearrangement links TRBV11-2 to TRBJ2-1; tentative D call: TRBD2 (5 bases). With 5 bases removed from V and 5 bases from J, the gap between germline ends came to 13 bases. Germline CDR1 and CDR2: SGHAT and FQNNGV. The CDR3 sequence is 14 residues long. The CDR3 here is CASSAITRHNEQFF. The CDR3 nucleotides read TGTGCCAGCAGCGCCATTACTAGACACAATGAGCAGTTCTTC. The full variable domain, in which reference TRBV11-2 and TRBJ2-1 provide the parts outside the CDR3, is EAGVAQSPRYKIIEKRQSVAFWCNPISGHATLYWYQQILGQGPKLLIQFQNNGVVDDSQLPKDRFSAERLKGVDSTLKIQPAKLEDSAVYLCASSAITRHNEQFFGPGTRLTVL.

Notes on this clonotype: One junction end does not reproduce the germline sequence, and a read error may be involved. V gene TRBV27 combines with J gene TRBJ2-7; D is perhaps TRBD1 or TRBD2 (5 bases each). CDR1 and CDR2 (germline): MNHEY, SMNVEV (reference sequence). The CDR3 totals 13 residues. Here the CDR3 reads CASSPRTLGERYF. The CDR3 DNA is TGTGCCAGCAGCCCCCGGACCCTAGGGGAGCGGTACTTC.

This clonotype has a count of ten or more. The chain employs TRBV12-3 or TRBV12-4 and TRBJ1-1; 8 bases are shared with TRBD1. The CDR3 totals 13 residues. J lost 6 bases, V lost 6 bases, and 6 bases had no gene match. The CDR3: CASRGQGIAEAFF. The DNA of the CDR3 is TGTGCCAGCAGAGGACAGGGTATCGCTGAAGCTTTCTTT.

This clonotype was observed a handful of times. V and J are TRBV12-3 or TRBV12-4 and TRBJ1-2; D unclear. This CDR3 region has 13 residues. The V end was cut by 8 bases, the J end by 4 bases, with 14 bases between. The CDR3 is CASGSGLIYGYTF. CDR3 in DNA: TGTGCCAGCGGGTCGGGCCTCATCTATGGCTACACCTTC.